This T cell receptor (beta chain) emerged from a study of Ad26.COV2.S vaccination and SARS-CoV-2 variants. Noted treatment: 15 to 20 received Ad26.COV2.S at low or high dose, single or two shots; about five received placebo; per-sample allocation not given. The samples date from day 63 after the first vaccine or placebo injection. The repertoire was sequenced with immunoSEQ multiplex PCR; TCRdb's copy has only in-frame clones and lacks some. The sample lists some 340,000 clones, more than 70% occurring once. The V gene's germline CDR1 is LGHNA and CDR2 YNFKEQ. The trim removed 0 bases at V and 4 bases at J, leaving 2 bases unmatched. There are 14 residues in the CDR3. This clone has a single count.

This TCR was sampled from a person between 18 and 65 years old who received the Ad26.COV2.S COVID-19 vaccine or a placebo. The rearrangement uses TRBV4-2 and TRBJ2-7; 8 nucleotides align to TRBD2. This specimen was peripheral blood, taken in a trial of Ad26.COV2.S vaccine versus placebo. As DNA, the CDR3 is TGTGCCAGCAGCCAAGATGGGACTAGGTACGAGCAGTACTTC. It yields the protein CASSQDGTRYEQYF.